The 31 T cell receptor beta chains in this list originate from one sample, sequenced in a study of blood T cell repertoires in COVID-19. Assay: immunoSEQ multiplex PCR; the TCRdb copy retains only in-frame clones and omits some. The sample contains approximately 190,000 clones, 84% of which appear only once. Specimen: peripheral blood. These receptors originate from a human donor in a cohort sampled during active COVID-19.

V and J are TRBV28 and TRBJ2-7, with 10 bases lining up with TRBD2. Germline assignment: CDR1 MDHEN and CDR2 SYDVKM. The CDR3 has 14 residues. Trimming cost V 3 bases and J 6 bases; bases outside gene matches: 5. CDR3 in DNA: TGTGCCAGCAGTTTCTCGAGCGGGAGGGGCGAGCAGTACTTC. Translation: CASSFSSGRGEQYF.

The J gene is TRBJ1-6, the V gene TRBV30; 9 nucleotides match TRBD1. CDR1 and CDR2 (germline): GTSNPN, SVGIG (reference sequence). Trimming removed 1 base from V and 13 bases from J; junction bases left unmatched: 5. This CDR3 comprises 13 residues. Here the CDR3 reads CAWSGGQGVPLHF. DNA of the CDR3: TGTGCCTGGAGTGGGGGACAGGGAGTTCCCCTCCACTTT.

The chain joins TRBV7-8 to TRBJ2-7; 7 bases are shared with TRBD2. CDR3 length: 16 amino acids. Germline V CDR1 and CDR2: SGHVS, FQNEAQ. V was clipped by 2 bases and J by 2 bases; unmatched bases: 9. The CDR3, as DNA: TGTGCCAGCAGCTTATCTGGCGGGAGAGGGGCCTACGAGCAGTACTTC. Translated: CASSLSGGRGAYEQYF.

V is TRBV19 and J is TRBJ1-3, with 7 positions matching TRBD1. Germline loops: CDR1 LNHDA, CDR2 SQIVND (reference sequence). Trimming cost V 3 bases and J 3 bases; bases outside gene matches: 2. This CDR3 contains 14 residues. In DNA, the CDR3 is TGTGCCAGTAGTATCGGACAGGTTGGAAACACCATATATTTT. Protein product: CASSIGQVGNTIYF.

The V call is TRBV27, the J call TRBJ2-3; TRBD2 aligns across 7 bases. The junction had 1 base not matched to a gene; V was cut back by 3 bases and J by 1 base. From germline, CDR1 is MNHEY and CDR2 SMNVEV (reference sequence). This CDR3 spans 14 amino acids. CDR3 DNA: TGTGCCAGCAGTTTTCTAGCGGGCACAGATACGCAGTATTTT. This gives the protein CASSFLAGTDTQYF.

CDR3 sequence: CASSLRVGGTEAFF. For the CDR3, the DNA is TGTGCCAGCAGCCTCAGGGTTGGTGGCACTGAAGCTTTCTTT. This chain joins TRBV7-8 and TRBJ1-1; D might be TRBD1 (5 bases). The ends were cut back, 5 bases at V and 4 bases at J, with 14 bases in the middle. The germline V gene has CDR1 SGHVS and CDR2 FQNEAQ. The CDR3 sequence is 14 residues long.

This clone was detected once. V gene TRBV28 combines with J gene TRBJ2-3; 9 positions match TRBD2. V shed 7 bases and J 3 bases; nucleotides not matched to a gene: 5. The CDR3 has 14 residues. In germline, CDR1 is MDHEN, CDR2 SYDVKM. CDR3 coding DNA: TGTGCCAGCATCCTAACTAGCGGGACAGATACGCAGTATTTT. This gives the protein CASILTSGTDTQYF.

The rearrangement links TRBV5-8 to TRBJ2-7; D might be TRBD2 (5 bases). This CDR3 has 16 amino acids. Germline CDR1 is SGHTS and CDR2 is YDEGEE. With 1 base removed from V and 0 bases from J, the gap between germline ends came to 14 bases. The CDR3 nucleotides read TGTGCCAGCAGCTTGCCGTTCGGGGTCCCCTCCTACGAGCAGTACTTC. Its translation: CASSLPFGVPSYEQYF.

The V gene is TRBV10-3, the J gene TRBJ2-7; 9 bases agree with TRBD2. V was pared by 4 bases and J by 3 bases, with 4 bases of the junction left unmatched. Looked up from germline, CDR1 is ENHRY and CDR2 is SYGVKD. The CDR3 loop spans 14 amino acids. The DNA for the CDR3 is TGTGCCATCAGTGGGGTTAGCGGGGGCTACGAGCAGTACTTC. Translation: CAISGVSGGYEQYF.

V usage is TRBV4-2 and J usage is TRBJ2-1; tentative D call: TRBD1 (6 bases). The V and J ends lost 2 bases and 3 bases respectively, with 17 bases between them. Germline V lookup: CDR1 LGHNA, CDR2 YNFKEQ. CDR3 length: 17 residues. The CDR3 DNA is TGTGCCAGCAGCCAAAACCAGGGGACCCTTGTCTACAATGAGCAGTTCTTC. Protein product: CASSQNQGTLVYNEQFF.

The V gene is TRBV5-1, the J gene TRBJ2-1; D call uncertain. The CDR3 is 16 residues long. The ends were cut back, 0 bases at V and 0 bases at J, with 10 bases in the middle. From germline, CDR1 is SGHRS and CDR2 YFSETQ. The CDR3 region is CASSLGYSSSYNEQFF. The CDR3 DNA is TGCGCCAGCAGCTTGGGCTACTCGAGCTCCTACAATGAGCAGTTCTTC.

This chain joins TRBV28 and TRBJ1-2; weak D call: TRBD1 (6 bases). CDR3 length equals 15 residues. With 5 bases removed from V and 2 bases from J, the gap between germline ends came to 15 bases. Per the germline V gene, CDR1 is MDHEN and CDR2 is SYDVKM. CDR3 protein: CASSGGALVNYGYTF. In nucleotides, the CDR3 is TGTGCCAGCAGTGGGGGGGCTTTGGTGAACTATGGCTACACCTTC.

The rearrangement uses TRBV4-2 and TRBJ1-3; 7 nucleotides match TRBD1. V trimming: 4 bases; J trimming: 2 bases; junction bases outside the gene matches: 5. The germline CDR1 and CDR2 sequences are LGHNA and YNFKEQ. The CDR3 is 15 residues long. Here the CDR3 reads CASSLPGQTGNTIYF. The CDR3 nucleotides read TGTGCCAGCAGCCTACCGGGACAGACTGGAAACACCATATATTTT.

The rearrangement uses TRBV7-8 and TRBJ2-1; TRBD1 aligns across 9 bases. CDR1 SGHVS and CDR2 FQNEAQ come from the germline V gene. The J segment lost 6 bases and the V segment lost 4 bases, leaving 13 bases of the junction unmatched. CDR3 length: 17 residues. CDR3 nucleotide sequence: TGTGCCAGCAGCTCCCCACCGGGACAGGGCATGCTCAATGAGCAGTTCTTC. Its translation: CASSSPPGQGMLNEQFF.

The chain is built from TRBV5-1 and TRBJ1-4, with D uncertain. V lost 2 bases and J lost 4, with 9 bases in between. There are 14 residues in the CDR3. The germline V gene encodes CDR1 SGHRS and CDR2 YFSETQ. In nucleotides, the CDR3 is TGCGCCAGCAGCTTTACGGGGTTTAATGAAAAACTGTTTTTT. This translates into CASSFTGFNEKLFF.

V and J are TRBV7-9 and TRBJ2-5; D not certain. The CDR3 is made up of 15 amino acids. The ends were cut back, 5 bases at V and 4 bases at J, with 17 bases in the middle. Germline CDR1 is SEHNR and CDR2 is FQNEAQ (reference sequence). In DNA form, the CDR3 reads TGTGCCAGCAGCCGAAGACGAGGTGGTCGAGAGACCCAGTACTTC. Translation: CASSRRRGGRETQYF.

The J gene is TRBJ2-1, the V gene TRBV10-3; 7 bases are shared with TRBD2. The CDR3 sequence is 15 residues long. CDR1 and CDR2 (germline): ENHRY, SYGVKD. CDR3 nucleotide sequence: TGTCCCCACTTGAGAACGGGCGGGAGAATCAATGAGCAGTTCTTC. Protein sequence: CPHLRTGGRINEQFF.

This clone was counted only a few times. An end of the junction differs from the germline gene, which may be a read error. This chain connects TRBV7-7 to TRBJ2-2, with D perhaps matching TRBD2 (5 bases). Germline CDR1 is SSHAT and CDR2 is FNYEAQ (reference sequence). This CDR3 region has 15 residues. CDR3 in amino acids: CASSLQKGAAGELFF. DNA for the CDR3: TGTGCTAGCAGCTTACAAAAGGGAGCGGCCGGGGAGCTGTTTTTT.

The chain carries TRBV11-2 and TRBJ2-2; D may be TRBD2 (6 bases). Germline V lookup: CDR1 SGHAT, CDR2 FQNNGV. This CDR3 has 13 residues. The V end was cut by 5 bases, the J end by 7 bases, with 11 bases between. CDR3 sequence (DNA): TGTGCCAGCAGCACGCAGGGAGGCGGGGAGCTGTTTTTT. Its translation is CASSTQGGGELFF.

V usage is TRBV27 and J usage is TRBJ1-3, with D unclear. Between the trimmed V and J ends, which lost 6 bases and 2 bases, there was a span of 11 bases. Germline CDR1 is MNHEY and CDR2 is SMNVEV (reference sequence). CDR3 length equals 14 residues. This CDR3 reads CASSSRSPGNTIYF. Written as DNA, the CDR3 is TGTGCCAGCAGCTCGCGGAGCCCTGGAAACACCATATATTTT.

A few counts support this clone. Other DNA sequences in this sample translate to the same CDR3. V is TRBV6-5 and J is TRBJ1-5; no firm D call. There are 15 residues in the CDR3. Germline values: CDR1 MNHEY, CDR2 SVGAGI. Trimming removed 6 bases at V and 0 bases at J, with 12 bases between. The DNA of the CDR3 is TGTGCCAGCAGAGAGAGCGGGGATAGCAATCAGCCCCAGCATTTT. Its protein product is CASRESGDSNQPQHF.

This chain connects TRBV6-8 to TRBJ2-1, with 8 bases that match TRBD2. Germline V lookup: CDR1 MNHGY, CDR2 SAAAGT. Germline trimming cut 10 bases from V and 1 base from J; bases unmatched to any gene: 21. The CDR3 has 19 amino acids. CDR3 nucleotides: TGTGCCAAGATGCGGAAACTAGCGGACATTAACCCGTCCTACAATGAGCAGTTCTTC. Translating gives CAKMRKLADINPSYNEQFF.

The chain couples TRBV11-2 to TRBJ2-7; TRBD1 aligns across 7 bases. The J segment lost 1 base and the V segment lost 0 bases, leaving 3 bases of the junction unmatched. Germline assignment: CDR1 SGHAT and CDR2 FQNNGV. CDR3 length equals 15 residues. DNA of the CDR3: TGTGCCAGCAGCTTAGAGGCAGGGGGATCCTACGAGCAGTACGTC. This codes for CASSLEAGGSYEQYV.

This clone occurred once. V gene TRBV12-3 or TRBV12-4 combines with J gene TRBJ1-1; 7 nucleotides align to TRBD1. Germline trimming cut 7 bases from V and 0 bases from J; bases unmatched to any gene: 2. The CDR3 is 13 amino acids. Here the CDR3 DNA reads TGTGCCAGCAAGCAGGGGGTGAACACTGAAGCTTTCTTT. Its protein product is CASKQGVNTEAFF.

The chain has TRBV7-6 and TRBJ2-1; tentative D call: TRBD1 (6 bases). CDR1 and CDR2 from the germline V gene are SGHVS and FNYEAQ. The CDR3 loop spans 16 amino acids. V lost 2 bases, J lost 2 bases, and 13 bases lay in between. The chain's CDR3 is CASSLNQGTAYNEQFF. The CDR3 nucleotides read TGTGCCAGCAGCTTAAATCAGGGGACGGCCTACAATGAGCAGTTCTTC.

The CDR3 DNA follows: TGTGCCAGCAGCCCCCCGCGGGGGGGGGAGTTCACCGGGGAGCTGTTTTTT. As protein: CASSPPRGGEFTGELFF. V usage is TRBV7-9 and J usage is TRBJ2-2, with 9 bases that match TRBD2. The CDR3 is 17 amino acids. Per the germline V gene, CDR1 is SEHNR and CDR2 is FQNEAQ (reference sequence). V lost 5 bases and J lost 4; bases outside the gene matches: 11.

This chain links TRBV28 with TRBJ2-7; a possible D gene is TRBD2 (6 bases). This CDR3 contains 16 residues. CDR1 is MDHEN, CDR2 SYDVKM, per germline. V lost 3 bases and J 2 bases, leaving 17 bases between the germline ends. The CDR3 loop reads CASSFHLAVLTYEQYF. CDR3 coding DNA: TGTGCCAGCAGTTTCCATTTAGCGGTTTTGACCTACGAGCAGTACTTC.

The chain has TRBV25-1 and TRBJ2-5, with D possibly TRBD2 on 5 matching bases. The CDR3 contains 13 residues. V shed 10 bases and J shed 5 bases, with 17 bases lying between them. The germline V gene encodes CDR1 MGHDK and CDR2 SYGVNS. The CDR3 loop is CATRVGRRETQYF. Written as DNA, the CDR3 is TGTGCCACCCGCGTTGGGCGGAGGGAGACCCAGTACTTC.

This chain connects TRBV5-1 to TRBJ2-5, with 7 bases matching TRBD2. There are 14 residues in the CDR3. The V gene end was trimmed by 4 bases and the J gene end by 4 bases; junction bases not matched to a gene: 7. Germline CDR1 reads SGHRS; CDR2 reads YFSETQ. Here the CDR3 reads CASSPRSSGETQYF. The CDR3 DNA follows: TGCGCCAGCAGCCCGCGGTCTAGCGGAGAGACCCAGTACTTC. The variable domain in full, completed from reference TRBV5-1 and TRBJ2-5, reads KAGVTQTPRYLIKTRGQQVTLSCSPISGHRSVSWYQQTPGQGLQFLFEYFSETQRNKGNFPGRFSGRQFSNSRSEMNVSTLELGDSALYLCASSPRSSGETQYFGPGTRLLVL.

The CDR3 loop is CASSVGGPPLYNEQFF. DNA for the CDR3: TGTGCCAGCAGCGTAGGAGGGCCTCCACTCTACAATGAGCAGTTCTTC. This chain joins TRBV9 and TRBJ2-1; possibly TRBD2 for D (5 bases). V was trimmed by 0 bases and J by 3 bases, leaving 13 bases between them. Germline lookup yields CDR1 SGDLS and CDR2 YYNGEE. The CDR3 has 16 residues. The complete variable domain, with remaining parts taken from reference TRBV9 and TRBJ2-1, reads DSGVTQTPKHLITATGQRVTLRCSPRSGDLSVYWYQQSLDQGLQFLIQYYNGEERAKGNILERFSAQQFPDLHSELNLSSLELGDSALYFCASSVGGPPLYNEQFFGPGTRLTVL.

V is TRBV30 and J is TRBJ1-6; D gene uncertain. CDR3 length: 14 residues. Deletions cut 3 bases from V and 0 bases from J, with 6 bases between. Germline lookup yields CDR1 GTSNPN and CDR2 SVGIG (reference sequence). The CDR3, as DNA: TGTGCCTGGAGAGGGAGCTCCTATAATTCACCCCTCCACTTT. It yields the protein CAWRGSSYNSPLHF.